The rows below give T cell receptor beta chains drawn from one sample of a study of blood T cells in healthy people across ages. TCRdb used MiXCR to reprocess the 5' RACE reads, holding one entry per CDR3 protein. The table lists about 1,800,000 distinct CDR3 sequences, 28% of them singletons. The sample consisted of blood. The source is a woman aged 30 to 39 in good health. CDR3s include the opening cysteine and the closing phenylalanine or tryptophan. Each record gives: J gene, V gene, clone size, D gene, CDR3 protein, CDR3 DNA. D genes are given only for firm matches. Some rows mark clone size as missing; the rest say once, few, many or name a class of expanded clone.

>TRBJ2-7|TRBV20-1|few|TRBD2
CSAPGLAGYEQYF
TGCAGTGCCCCGGGACTAGCGGGTTACGAGCAGTACTTC
>TRBJ2-7|TRBV20-1|.|TRBD2
CSVPHSGGFSYEQYF
TGCAGTGTTCCTCATAGCGGGGGATTCTCCTACGAGCAGTACTTC
>TRBJ1-2|TRBV3-1|.|.
CASSQGATPYGYTF
TGTGCCAGCAGCCAAGGAGCGACTCCCTATGGCTACACCTTC
>TRBJ2-7|TRBV28|.|.
CAGSVCYEQYF
TGTGCCGGCAGTGTCTGCTACGAGCAGTACTTC
>TRBJ2-5|TRBV10-2|few|.
CASSEFGTTPRTQYF
TGCGCCAGCAGTGAGTTTGGGACCACACCCAGGACCCAGTACTTC
>TRBJ2-5|TRBV9|.|TRBD2
CASSPHLLAGGQETQYF
TGTGCCAGCAGCCCCCACCTCCTAGCGGGGGGACAAGAGACCCAGTACTTC
>TRBJ2-1|TRBV18|.|TRBD2
CASSPTSGGINEQFF
TGTGCCAGCTCCCCGACTAGCGGGGGAATCAATGAGCAGTTCTTC
>TRBJ2-7|TRBV28|.|.
CATREGEFGEQYF
TGTGCCACGAGGGAGGGGGAATTCGGCGAGCAGTACTTC
>TRBJ2-7|TRBV7-6|many|.
CASSPRRGPNYEQYF
TGTGCCAGCAGCCCAAGACGTGGACCCAACTACGAGCAGTACTTC
>TRBJ1-1|TRBV5-1|few|.
CASSKQGGGTEAFF
TGCGCCAGCAGCAAACAGGGTGGAGGCACTGAAGCTTTCTTT
>TRBJ2-1|TRBV20-1|.|.
CSARDSRLPYNEQFF
TGCAGTGCTAGAGATTCCCGACTGCCGTACAATGAGCAGTTCTTC
>TRBJ2-1|TRBV9|.|TRBD1
CASSVESWQGAGNEQFF
TGTGCCAGCAGCGTAGAGAGTTGGCAGGGGGCTGGGAATGAGCAGTTCTTC
>TRBJ2-1|TRBV18|few|.
CASSPPVGRTYNEQFF
TGTGCCAGCTCACCACCGGTAGGGAGGACGTACAATGAGCAGTTCTTC
>TRBJ2-3|TRBV3-1|.|.
CASSQRLRGRSSADTQYF
TGTGCCAGCAGCCAACGGTTGCGGGGCCGATCTAGCGCAGATACGCAGTATTTT
>TRBJ2-1|TRBV20-1|many|.
CSARGGTYNEQFF
TGCAGTGCTAGAGGAGGGACTTACAATGAGCAGTTCTTC
>TRBJ2-3|TRBV7-2|.|TRBD2
CASSLRPAGVTDTQYF
TGTGCCAGCAGCTTACGCCCAGCGGGGGTCACAGATACGCAGTATTTT
>TRBJ2-4|TRBV7-2|few|.
CASSFGTIIQYF
TGTGCCAGCAGCTTCGGGACCATCATTCAGTACTTC
>TRBJ2-7|TRBV7-2|few|TRBD1
CASSSAGTGIYEQYF
TGTGCCAGCAGCTCCGCCGGGACAGGGATCTACGAGCAGTACTTC
>TRBJ2-1|TRBV7-2|few|TRBD1
CASSLLVAGGVGSSYNEQFF
TGTGCCAGCAGCTTACTTGTGGCAGGGGGTGTAGGAAGCTCCTACAATGAGCAGTTCTTC
>TRBJ2-5|TRBV20-1|few|TRBD2
CSCLSGTSGETQYF
TGCAGTTGCCTATCCGGGACTAGTGGAGAGACCCAGTACTTC
>TRBJ1-2|TRBV20-1|few|.
CSARVTGVGYTF
TGCAGTGCTAGAGTCACGGGGGTCGGCTACACCTTC
>TRBJ2-5|TRBV7-6|.|TRBD2
CASSLFERGLQETQYF
TGTGCCAGCAGCTTATTCGAGCGGGGGCTTCAAGAGACCCAGTACTTC
>TRBJ1-2|TRBV6-6|.|TRBD1
CATDRGKKNGYTF
TGTGCCACTGACAGGGGGAAAAAAAATGGCTACACCTTC
>TRBJ2-4|TRBV9|few|TRBD2
CASSVVAGESKNIQYF
TGTGCCAGCAGCGTAGTGGCGGGAGAGTCCAAAAACATTCAGTACTTC
>TRBJ2-1|TRBV12-3/TRBV12-4|few|.
CASAVPRTRYVNEQFF
TGTGCCAGCGCCGTTCCCAGGACTCGGTACGTTAATGAGCAGTTCTTC
>TRBJ1-3|TRBV7-6|.|TRBD1
CASSFLGTGKDTIYF
TGTGCCAGCAGCTTTCTGGGGACAGGGAAAGACACCATATATTTT
>TRBJ1-2|TRBV12-3/TRBV12-4|.|.
CASSWSRGTNYGYTF
TGTGCCAGCAGTTGGAGCAGGGGTACTAACTATGGCTACACCTTC
>TRBJ2-1|TRBV11-2|.|.
CASSLSGLPPGNERFF
TGTGCCAGCAGCCTGTCGGGACTCCCCCCGGGTAATGAGCGGTTCTTC
>TRBJ2-7|TRBV5-1|.|.
CASSPPRQGADEQYF
TGCGCCAGCAGCCCCCCGCGGCAAGGGGCGGACGAGCAGTACTTC
>TRBJ1-6|TRBV18|many|.
CASSPETSNSPLHF
TGTGCCAGCTCACCAGAGACATCTAATTCACCCCTCCACTTT
>TRBJ2-6|TRBV7-9|.|.
CASSLNDAAGSGANVLTF
TGTGCCAGCAGCCTAAACGACGCGGCGGGCTCTGGGGCCAACGTCCTGACTTTC
>TRBJ1-2|TRBV7-9|few|.
CASSLAGNQYGYTF
TGTGCCAGCAGCTTGGCAGGGAACCAATATGGCTACACCTTC